The 13 T cell receptor beta chains below come from one sample, sequenced in a study of blood T cell repertoires in COVID-19 (dated by TCRdb to the early 2020s). Library generation was performed with the immunoSEQ multiplex PCR assay. This is the immuneACCESS table as TCRdb keeps it, with only in-frame sequences that have V and J called. A part of the clones is gone; compared with another copy, unresolved V genes explain less than half, and the rest is unexplained. This sample comprises roughly 80,000 clones, 90% of them detected only once. Together, the top ten hold 1.5% to 2% of the sample. The sample consisted of peripheral blood. The source is a man in his 60s with acute or convalescent COVID-19.

The J gene is TRBJ2-7, the V gene TRBV2; D ambiguous. CDR3 size: 11 residues. V gave up 5 bases and J gave up 1 base, with 3 bases separating them. CDR1 and CDR2 from the germline V gene are SNHLY and FYNNEI. CDR3 nucleotides: TGTGCCAGCAGTCCTTCCTACGAGCAGTACTTC. Its protein product is CASSPSYEQYF. Full variable domain (missing parts from reference TRBV2 and TRBJ2-7): EPEVTQTPSHQVTQMGQEVILRCVPISNHLYFYWYRQILGQKVEFLVSFYNNEISEKSEIFDDQFSVERPDGSNFTLKIRSTKLEDSAMYFCASSPSYEQYFGPGTRLTVT.

This chain uses TRBV6-6 with TRBJ1-6; 11 nucleotides match TRBD1. The germline gives CDR1 MNHNY, CDR2 SVGAGI (reference sequence). CDR3 length: 16 amino acids. The V segment lost 6 bases and the J segment 3 bases; nucleotides outside the gene matches: 4. CDR3 nucleotides: TGTGCCAGCAGCGGAGGGACAGGGGGCTATAATTCACCCCTCCACTTT. Its translation is CASSGGTGGYNSPLHF.

This clone showed up just a few times. This rearrangement joins TRBV7-9 to TRBJ1-5; D may be TRBD1 (5 bases). This CDR3 region has 15 residues. Germline CDR1 and CDR2: SEHNR and FQNEAQ (reference sequence). The V end was cut by 0 bases, the J end by 7 bases, with 13 bases between. CDR3 amino acids: CASSLAGEGRQPQHF. In DNA form, the CDR3 reads TGTGCCAGCAGCTTAGCGGGGGAGGGTCGGCAGCCCCAGCATTTT.

V is TRBV18 and J is TRBJ2-7; 8 bases match TRBD2. Per germline, CDR1 KGHSH and CDR2 LQKENI. The V and J ends lost 4 bases and 7 bases, in that order; junction bases with no gene match: 9. There are 14 residues in the CDR3. CDR3 DNA: TGTGCCAGCTCACTACCGGGGGGGAGCAGGGAGCAGTACTTC. Its protein is CASSLPGGSREQYF.

V usage is TRBV25-1 and J usage is TRBJ1-1; TRBD1 agrees at 10 bases. Germline CDR1 is MGHDK and CDR2 is SYGVNS. This CDR3 comprises 16 residues. Unmatched junction bases numbered 14, after V lost 11 bases and J lost 2 bases. DNA of the CDR3: TGTGCCTCCAGGACAGAAGGACAGGGGGGTAACACTGAAGCTTTCTTT. Protein sequence: CASRTEGQGGNTEAFF.

The genes are TRBV5-4 and TRBJ2-5, with TRBD1 matching 9 bases. The CDR3 is 15 residues long. Germline trimming cut 4 bases from V and 3 bases from J; bases unmatched to any gene: 7. Germline V gene data show CDR1 as SGHNT and CDR2 as YYREEE (reference sequence). CDR3 DNA sequence: TGTGCCAGCAGCACGAGGACAGGGGAGGAAGAGACCCAGTACTTC. Translating it yields CASSTRTGEEETQYF.

The gene calls are TRBV6-1 and TRBJ2-1, with D uncertain. The length of the CDR3 is 12 residues. Trimming removed 3 bases from V and 4 bases from J, with 4 bases in between. Germline CDR1 reads MNHNS; CDR2 reads SASEGT. The chain's CDR3 is CASSERYNEQFF. The DNA of the CDR3 is TGTGCCAGCAGTGAGAGGTACAATGAGCAGTTCTTC.

J is TRBJ2-3 and V is TRBV12-5; TRBD1 aligns across 11 bases. In germline, CDR1 is LGHNT, CDR2 FRNRAP. The ends lost 3 bases at V and 4 bases at J; junction bases unmatched: 6. CDR3 length equals 16 residues. The CDR3 bases are TGTGCTAGTGGTTTCCGGACAGGGGGCTTCCCAGATACGCAGTATTTT. Protein: CASGFRTGGFPDTQYF.

V and J are TRBV4-3 and TRBJ2-2, with 8 bases lining up with TRBD2. The junction had 9 bases not matched to a gene; V was cut back by 0 bases and J by 6 bases. Germline V gene sequence: CDR1 LGHNA, CDR2 YSLEER. The CDR3 runs 17 residues. CDR3 coding DNA: TGCGCCAGCAGCCAAGATCTTGGGGCGGGAGGCCCCGGGGAGCTGTTTTTT. Translation gives CASSQDLGAGGPGELFF.

The chain combines TRBV29-1 with TRBJ2-1, with D tentatively TRBD2 (7 bases). The CDR3 has 14 amino acids. Germline V gene data show CDR1 as SQVTM and CDR2 as ANQGSEA. Trimming left V 5 bases short and J 3 bases short, with 14 bases between. Written as DNA, the CDR3 is TGCAGCGTTCCTGGGGAGGGGGGCTACAATGAGCAGTTCTTC. It yields the protein CSVPGEGGYNEQFF.

The chain recombines TRBV5-1 with TRBJ2-7; the match to TRBD2 covers 9 bases. The V segment lost 3 bases and the J segment 2 bases; nucleotides outside the gene matches: 3. CDR3 length equals 14 residues. CDR1 is SGHRS, CDR2 YFSETQ, per germline. In DNA form, the CDR3 reads TGCGCCAGCAGCTCGACTAGCGGACCCTACGAGCAGTACTTC. It is translated as CASSSTSGPYEQYF.

This rearrangement joins TRBV2 to TRBJ2-5, with D maybe TRBD1 (6 bases). CDR3 size: 13 residues. Trimming left V 5 bases short and J 1 base short, with 8 bases between. In germline, CDR1 is SNHLY, CDR2 FYNNEI. CDR3 residues: CASSSDSQETQYF. DNA of the CDR3: TGTGCCAGCAGTTCGGACAGCCAAGAGACCCAGTACTTC.

The chain has TRBV7-9 and TRBJ1-5, with 8 nucleotides matching TRBD1. The ends lost 5 bases at V and 2 bases at J; junction bases unmatched: 11. CDR3 length: 17 amino acids. Germline CDR1 is SEHNR and CDR2 is FQNEAQ (reference sequence). The DNA for the CDR3 is TGTGCCAGCAGCGAAAGCGGACAGGGTAGAGGCAATCAGCCCCAGCATTTT. Residues: CASSESGQGRGNQPQHF.